Listed below are T cell receptor beta chains from one sample, sequenced in a study of blood T cell repertoires in COVID-19. Only in-frame clones appear in the TCRdb table, and some are missing; sequencing was by immunoSEQ multiplex PCR. The table shows about 320,000 clones, with around 83% occurring only once. The material sequenced was peripheral blood. These receptors all come from a woman between 45 and 65 years old with acute or convalescent COVID-19. Each CDR3 is given with its conserved first and last residue. The D gene is left open where the match is weak. Rows give clone size only sometimes, using once, few, many, or a class for an expanded clone.

cdr3_aa: CASSPGFRETQYF
cdr3_nt: TGTGCCAGCAGCCCAGGGTTCCGAGAGACCCAGTACTTC
clone_size: .
cdr3_length: 13
v_call: TRBV3-1/TRBV3-2
j_call: TRBJ2-5
d_call: .

cdr3_aa: CASSEELAGGLSGYNEQFF
cdr3_nt: TGTGCCAGCAGTGAGGAACTAGCGGGGGGGCTATCGGGTTACAATGAGCAGTTCTTC
clone_size: .
cdr3_length: 19
v_call: TRBV2
j_call: TRBJ2-1
d_call: TRBD2

cdr3_aa: CASSLGGQRGLNTEAFF
cdr3_nt: TGCGCCAGCAGCTTGGGTGGGCAGCGGGGTTTAAACACTGAAGCTTTCTTT
clone_size: .
cdr3_length: 17
v_call: TRBV5-1
j_call: TRBJ1-1
d_call: .

cdr3_aa: CASSLDRGNINEQFF
cdr3_nt: TGTGCCAGCAGCCTGGACAGGGGAAATATCAATGAGCAGTTCTTC
clone_size: once
cdr3_length: 15
v_call: TRBV5-4
j_call: TRBJ2-1
d_call: TRBD1

cdr3_aa: CATSDWTVTRVNEQFF
cdr3_nt: TGTGCCACCAGTGATTGGACTGTAACGCGTGTCAATGAGCAGTTCTTC
clone_size: .
cdr3_length: 16
v_call: TRBV24-1
j_call: TRBJ2-1
d_call: .

cdr3_aa: CAWSVLPGRLF
cdr3_nt: TGTGCCTGGAGTGTACTCCCAGGAAGGCTCTTC
clone_size: .
cdr3_length: 11
v_call: TRBV30
j_call: TRBJ2-1
d_call: .

cdr3_aa: CASSPREAGSAEQPQHF
cdr3_nt: TGTGCCAGCAGCCCGCGAGAGGCAGGGTCGGCGGAACAGCCCCAGCATTTT
clone_size: .
cdr3_length: 17
v_call: TRBV9
j_call: TRBJ1-5
d_call: .

cdr3_aa: CASSVGQSYEQYF
cdr3_nt: TGTGCCAGCAGCGTAGGACAGTCCTACGAGCAGTACTTC
clone_size: few
cdr3_length: 13
v_call: TRBV9
j_call: TRBJ2-7
d_call: .

cdr3_aa: CASSYQGGGFGYTF
cdr3_nt: TGTGCCAGCAGTTACCAGGGGGGAGGCTTCGGCTACACCTTC
clone_size: .
cdr3_length: 14
v_call: TRBV28
j_call: TRBJ1-2
d_call: TRBD1

cdr3_aa: CASRELAGVTDTQYF
cdr3_nt: TGCGCCAGCAGGGAACTAGCGGGGGTAACAGATACGCAGTATTTT
clone_size: .
cdr3_length: 15
v_call: TRBV5-1
j_call: TRBJ2-3
d_call: TRBD2

cdr3_aa: CASSAGTSGGETDTQYF
cdr3_nt: TGTGCCAGCAGCGCCGGGACTAGCGGGGGGGAAACAGATACGCAGTATTTT
clone_size: .
cdr3_length: 17
v_call: TRBV6-4
j_call: TRBJ2-3
d_call: TRBD2

cdr3_aa: CASREQGAYTEAFF
cdr3_nt: TGTGCCAGCAGAGAACAGGGGGCTTACACTGAAGCTTTCTTT
clone_size: .
cdr3_length: 14
v_call: TRBV7-2
j_call: TRBJ1-1
d_call: TRBD1